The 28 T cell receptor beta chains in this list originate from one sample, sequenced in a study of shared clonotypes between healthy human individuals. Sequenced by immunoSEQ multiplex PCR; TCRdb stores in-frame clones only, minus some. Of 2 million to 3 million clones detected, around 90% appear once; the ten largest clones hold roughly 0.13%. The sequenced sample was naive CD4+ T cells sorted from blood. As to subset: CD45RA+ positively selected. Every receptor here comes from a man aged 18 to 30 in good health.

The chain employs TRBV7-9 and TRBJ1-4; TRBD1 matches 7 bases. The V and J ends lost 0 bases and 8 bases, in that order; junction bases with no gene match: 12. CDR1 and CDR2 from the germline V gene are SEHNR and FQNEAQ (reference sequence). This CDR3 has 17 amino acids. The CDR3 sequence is CASSLALTGSNLEKLFF. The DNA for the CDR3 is TGTGCCAGCAGCTTAGCCTTGACAGGGAGTAACCTAGAAAAACTGTTTTTT. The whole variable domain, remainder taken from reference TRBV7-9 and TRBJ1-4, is DTGVSQNPRHKITKRGQNVTFRCDPISEHNRLYWYRQTLGQGPEFLTYFQNEAQLEKSRLLSDRFSAERPKGSFSTLEIQRTEQGDSAMYLCASSLALTGSNLEKLFFGSGTQLSVL.

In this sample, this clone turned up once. This chain's CDR3 is CASSRTGEEKLFF. The DNA of the CDR3 is TGTGCCAGCAGCCGGACAGGGGAGGAAAAACTGTTTTTT. The chain joins TRBV6-6 to TRBJ1-4; 9 bases match TRBD1. Germline trimming cut 6 bases from V and 8 bases from J; bases unmatched to any gene: 4. CDR3 length equals 13 residues. Germline assignment: CDR1 MNHNY and CDR2 SVGAGI (reference sequence).

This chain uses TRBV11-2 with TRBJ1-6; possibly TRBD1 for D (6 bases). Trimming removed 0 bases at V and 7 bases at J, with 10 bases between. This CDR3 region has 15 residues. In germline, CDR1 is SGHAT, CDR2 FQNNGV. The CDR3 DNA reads TGTGCCAGCAGCTTAGAGGGACAACCAAATTCACCCCTCCACTTT. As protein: CASSLEGQPNSPLHF.

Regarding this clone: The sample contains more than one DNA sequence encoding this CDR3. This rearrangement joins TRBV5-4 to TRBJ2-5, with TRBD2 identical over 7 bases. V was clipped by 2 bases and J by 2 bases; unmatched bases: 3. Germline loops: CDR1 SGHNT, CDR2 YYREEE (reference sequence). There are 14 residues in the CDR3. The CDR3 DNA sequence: TGTGCCAGCAGCTTAGGTAGCGGGCAAGAGACCCAGTACTTC. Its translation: CASSLGSGQETQYF. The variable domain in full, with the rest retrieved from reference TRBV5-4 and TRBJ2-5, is ETGVTQSPTHLIKTRGQQVTLRCSSQSGHNTVSWYQQALGQGPQFIFQYYREEENGRGNFPPRFSGLQFPNYSSELNVNALELDDSALYLCASSLGSGQETQYFGPGTRLLVL.

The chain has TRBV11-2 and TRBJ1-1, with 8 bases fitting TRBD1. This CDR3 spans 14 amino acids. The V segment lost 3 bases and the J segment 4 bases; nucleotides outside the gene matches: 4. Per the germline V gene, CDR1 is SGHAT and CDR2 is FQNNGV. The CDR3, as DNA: TGTGCCAGCAGCTTGGCAGGGGGCTCCACTGAAGCTTTCTTT. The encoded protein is CASSLAGGSTEAFF. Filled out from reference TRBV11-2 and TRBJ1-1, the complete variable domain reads EAGVAQSPRYKIIEKRQSVAFWCNPISGHATLYWYQQILGQGPKLLIQFQNNGVVDDSQLPKDRFSAERLKGVDSTLKIQPAKLEDSAVYLCASSLAGGSTEAFFGQGTRLTVV.

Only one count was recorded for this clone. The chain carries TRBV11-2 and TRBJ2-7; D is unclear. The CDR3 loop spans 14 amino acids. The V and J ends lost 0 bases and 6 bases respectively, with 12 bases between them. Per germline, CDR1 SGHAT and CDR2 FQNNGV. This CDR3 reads CASSLDLVGFEQYF. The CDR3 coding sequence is TGTGCCAGCAGCTTAGATCTTGTGGGTTTCGAGCAGTACTTC.

CDR3 protein: CASSPSRDRYSKETQYF. CDR3 DNA: TGTGCCAGCAGTCCCTCGAGGGACAGATATAGTAAAGAGACCCAGTACTTC. The V and J genes are TRBV28 and TRBJ2-5; the match to TRBD1 covers 7 bases. Per the germline V gene, CDR1 is MDHEN and CDR2 is SYDVKM. The ends lost 5 bases at V and 3 bases at J; junction bases unmatched: 15. The CDR3 spans 17 residues.

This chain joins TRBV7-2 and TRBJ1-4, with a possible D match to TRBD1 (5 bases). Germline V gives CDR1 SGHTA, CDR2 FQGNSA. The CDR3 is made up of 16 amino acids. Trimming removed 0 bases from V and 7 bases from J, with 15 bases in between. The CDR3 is CASSLAAGLEAEKLFF. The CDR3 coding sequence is TGTGCCAGCAGCTTAGCGGCAGGGTTAGAAGCTGAAAAACTGTTTTTT.

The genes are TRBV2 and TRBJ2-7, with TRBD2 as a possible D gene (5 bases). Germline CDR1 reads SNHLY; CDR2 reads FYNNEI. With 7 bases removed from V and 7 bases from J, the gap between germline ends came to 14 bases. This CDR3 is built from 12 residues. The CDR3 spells CASTILGMEQYF. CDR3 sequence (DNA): TGTGCCAGCACTATACTAGGGATGGAGCAGTACTTC.

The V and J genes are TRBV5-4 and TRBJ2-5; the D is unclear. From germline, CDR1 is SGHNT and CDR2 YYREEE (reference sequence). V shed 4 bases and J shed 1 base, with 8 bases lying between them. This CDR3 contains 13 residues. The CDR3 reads CASSRSFQETQYF. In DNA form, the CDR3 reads TGTGCCAGCAGCCGATCTTTCCAAGAGACCCAGTACTTC. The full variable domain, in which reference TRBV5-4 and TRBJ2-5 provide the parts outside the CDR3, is ETGVTQSPTHLIKTRGQQVTLRCSSQSGHNTVSWYQQALGQGPQFIFQYYREEENGRGNFPPRFSGLQFPNYSSELNVNALELDDSALYLCASSRSFQETQYFGPGTRLLVL.

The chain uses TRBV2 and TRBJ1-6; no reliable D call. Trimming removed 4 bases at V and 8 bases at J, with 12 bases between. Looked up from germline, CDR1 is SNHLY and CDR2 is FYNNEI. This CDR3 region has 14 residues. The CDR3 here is CASSGGILDSPLHF. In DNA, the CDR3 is TGTGCCAGCAGTGGGGGTATCTTGGATTCACCCCTCCACTTT.

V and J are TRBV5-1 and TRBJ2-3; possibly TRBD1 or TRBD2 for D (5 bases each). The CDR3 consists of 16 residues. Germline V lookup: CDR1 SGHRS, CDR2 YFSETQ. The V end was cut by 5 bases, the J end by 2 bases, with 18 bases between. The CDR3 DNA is TGCGCCAGCAGTCCGCTCCGGGACCTAAACACAGATACGCAGTATTTT. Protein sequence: CASSPLRDLNTDTQYF.

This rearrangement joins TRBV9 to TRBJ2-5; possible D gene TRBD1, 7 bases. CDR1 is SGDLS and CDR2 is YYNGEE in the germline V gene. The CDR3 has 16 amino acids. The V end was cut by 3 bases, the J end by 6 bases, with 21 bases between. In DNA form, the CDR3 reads TGTGCCAGCAGCGAAGGGGGCGCGGAGGGTAGGAAGACCCAGTACTTC. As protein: CASSEGGAEGRKTQYF.

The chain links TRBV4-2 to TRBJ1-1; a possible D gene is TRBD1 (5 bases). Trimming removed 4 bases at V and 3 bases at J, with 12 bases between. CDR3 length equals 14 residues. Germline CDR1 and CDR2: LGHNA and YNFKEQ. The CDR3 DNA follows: TGTGCCAGCAGCCGCGTAGGGGTGGACACTGAAGCTTTCTTT. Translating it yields CASSRVGVDTEAFF.

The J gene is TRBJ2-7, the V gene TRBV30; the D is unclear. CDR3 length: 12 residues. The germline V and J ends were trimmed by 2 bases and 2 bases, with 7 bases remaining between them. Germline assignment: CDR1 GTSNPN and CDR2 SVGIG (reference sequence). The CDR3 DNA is TGTGCCTGGAGTACGCGGACCTACGAGCAGTACTTC. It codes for CAWSTRTYEQYF.

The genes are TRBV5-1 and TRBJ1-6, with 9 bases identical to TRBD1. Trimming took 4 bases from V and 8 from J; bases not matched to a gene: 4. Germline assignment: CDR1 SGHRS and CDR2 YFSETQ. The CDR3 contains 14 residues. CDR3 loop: CASSPTGGDSPLHF. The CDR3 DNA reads TGCGCCAGCAGCCCTACAGGGGGCGATTCACCCCTCCACTTT.

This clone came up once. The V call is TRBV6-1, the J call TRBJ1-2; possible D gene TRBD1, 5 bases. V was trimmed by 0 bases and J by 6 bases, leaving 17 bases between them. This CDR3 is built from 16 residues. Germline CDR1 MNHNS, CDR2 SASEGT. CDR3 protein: CASSEASLQGANGYTF. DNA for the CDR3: TGTGCCAGCAGTGAAGCAAGTCTTCAGGGAGCTAATGGCTACACCTTC.

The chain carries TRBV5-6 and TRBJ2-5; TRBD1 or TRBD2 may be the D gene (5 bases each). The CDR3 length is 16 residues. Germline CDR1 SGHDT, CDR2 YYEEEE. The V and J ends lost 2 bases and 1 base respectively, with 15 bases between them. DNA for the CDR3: TGTGCCAGCAGCTTCCGTTCGCCAGGGACCCAAGAGACCCAGTACTTC. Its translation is CASSFRSPGTQETQYF.

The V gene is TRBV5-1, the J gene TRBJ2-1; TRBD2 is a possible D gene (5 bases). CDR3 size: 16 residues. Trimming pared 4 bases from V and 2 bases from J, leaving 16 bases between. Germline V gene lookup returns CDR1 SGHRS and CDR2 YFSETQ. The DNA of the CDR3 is TGCGCCAGCAGCCTGGGCGTAGCGAGCACCTACAATGAGCAGTTCTTC. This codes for CASSLGVASTYNEQFF.

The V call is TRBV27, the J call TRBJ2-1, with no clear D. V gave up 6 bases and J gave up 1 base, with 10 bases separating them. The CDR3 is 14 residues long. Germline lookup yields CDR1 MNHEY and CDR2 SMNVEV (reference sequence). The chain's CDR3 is CASSPYGSYNEQFF. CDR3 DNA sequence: TGTGCCAGCAGCCCCTATGGATCCTACAATGAGCAGTTCTTC.

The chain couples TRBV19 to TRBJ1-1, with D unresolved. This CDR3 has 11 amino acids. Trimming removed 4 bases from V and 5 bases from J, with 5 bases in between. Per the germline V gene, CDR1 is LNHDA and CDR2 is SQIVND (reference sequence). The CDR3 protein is CASSSYTEAFF. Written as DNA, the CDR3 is TGTGCCAGTAGTAGTTATACTGAAGCTTTCTTT.

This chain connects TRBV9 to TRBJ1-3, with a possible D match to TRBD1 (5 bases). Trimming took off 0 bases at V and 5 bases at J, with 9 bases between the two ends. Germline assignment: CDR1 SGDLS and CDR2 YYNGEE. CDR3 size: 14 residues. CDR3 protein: CASSVGGSRNTIYF. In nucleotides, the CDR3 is TGTGCCAGCAGCGTAGGGGGGAGCAGAAACACCATATATTTT.

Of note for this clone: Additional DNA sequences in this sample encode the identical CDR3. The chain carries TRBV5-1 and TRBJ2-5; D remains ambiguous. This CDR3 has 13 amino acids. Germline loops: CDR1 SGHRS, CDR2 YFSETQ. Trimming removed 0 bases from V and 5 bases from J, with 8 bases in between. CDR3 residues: CASSLEGGETQYF. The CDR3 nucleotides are TGCGCCAGCAGCTTGGAGGGTGGGGAGACCCAGTACTTC. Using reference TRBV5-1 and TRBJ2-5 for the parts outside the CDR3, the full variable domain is KAGVTQTPRYLIKTRGQQVTLSCSPISGHRSVSWYQQTPGQGLQFLFEYFSETQRNKGNFPGRFSGRQFSNSRSEMNVSTLELGDSALYLCASSLEGGETQYFGPGTRLLVL.

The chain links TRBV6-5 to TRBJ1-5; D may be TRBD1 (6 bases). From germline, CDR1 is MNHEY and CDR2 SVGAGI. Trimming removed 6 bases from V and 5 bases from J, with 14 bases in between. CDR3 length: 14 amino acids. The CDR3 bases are TGTGCCAGCAGAAGGGGGGCCGAAGATCAGCCCCAGCATTTT. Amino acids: CASRRGAEDQPQHF.

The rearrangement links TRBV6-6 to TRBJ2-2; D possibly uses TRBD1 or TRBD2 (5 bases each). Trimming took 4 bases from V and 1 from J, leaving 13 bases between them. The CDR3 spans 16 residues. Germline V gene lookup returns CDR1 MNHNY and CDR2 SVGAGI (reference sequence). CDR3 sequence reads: CASSSTGTGNTGELFF. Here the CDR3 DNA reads TGTGCCAGCAGTTCCACCGGGACGGGGAACACCGGGGAGCTGTTTTTT.

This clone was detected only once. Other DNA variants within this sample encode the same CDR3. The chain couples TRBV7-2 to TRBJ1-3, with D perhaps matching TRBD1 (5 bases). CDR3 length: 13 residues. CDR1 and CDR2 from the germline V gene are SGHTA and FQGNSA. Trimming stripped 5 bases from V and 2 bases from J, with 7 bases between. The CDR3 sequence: CASSLGAGNTIYF. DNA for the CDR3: TGTGCCAGCAGCCTAGGGGCTGGAAACACCATATATTTT.

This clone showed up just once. For the CDR3, the DNA is TGTGCCAGCAGTAAGGAGGGGAGGGAGGGGAATCAGCCCCAGCATTTT. Translated: CASSKEGREGNQPQHF. The gene calls are TRBV7-8 and TRBJ1-5, with a tentative D call TRBD1 (5 bases). This CDR3 region has 16 residues. Trimming cost V 6 bases and J 4 bases, with 19 bases left between them. CDR1 and CDR2 from the germline V gene are SGHVS and FQNEAQ.

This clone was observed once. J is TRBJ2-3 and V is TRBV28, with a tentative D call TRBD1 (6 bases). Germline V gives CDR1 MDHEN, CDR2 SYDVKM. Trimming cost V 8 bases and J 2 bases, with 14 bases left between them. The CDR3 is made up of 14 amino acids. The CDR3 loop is CASPPGAYTDTQYF. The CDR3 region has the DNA TGTGCCAGCCCCCCAGGGGCCTACACAGATACGCAGTATTTT.